The rows below give T cell receptor beta chains drawn from one sample of a study of cytomegalovirus exposure and HLA in healthy donors. Only in-frame clones appear in the TCRdb table, and some are missing; sequencing was by immunoSEQ multiplex PCR. The data show about 110,000 clones, with around 87% seen just once and 1.4% to 1.5% held by the top ten. The specimen was PBMCs. The source of these receptors is a woman in her 30s in good health and CMV-seropositive. Each CDR3 is given with its conserved first and last residue.

v_gene: TRBV9; j_gene: TRBJ2-1; CDR3aa: CASSVGNRGSNEQFF
v_gene: TRBV27; j_gene: TRBJ2-7; CDR3aa: CASSLRAGWGQFYEQYF
v_gene: TRBV2; j_gene: TRBJ2-7; CDR3aa: CASCSGGYYEQYF
v_gene: TRBV4-3; j_gene: TRBJ1-2; CDR3aa: CASSRGGREGYTF
v_gene: TRBV5-6; j_gene: TRBJ2-3; CDR3aa: CASSLWRGGSGTDTQYF
v_gene: TRBV18; j_gene: TRBJ2-3; CDR3aa: CASSPQSGSRGATQYF
v_gene: TRBV4-2; j_gene: TRBJ1-4; CDR3aa: CASSQDGGSNEKLFF
v_gene: TRBV9; j_gene: TRBJ2-3; CDR3aa: CASSGSGTSLDTQYF
v_gene: TRBV20-1; j_gene: TRBJ1-1; CDR3aa: CSASGPGGAFF
v_gene: TRBV9; j_gene: TRBJ2-7; CDR3aa: CASSQGGGEQYF
v_gene: TRBV7-2; j_gene: TRBJ2-7; CDR3aa: CASSPSGAGRFYEQYF
v_gene: TRBV5-4; j_gene: TRBJ2-2; CDR3aa: CASSRLAGGQTGELFF
v_gene: TRBV5-1; j_gene: TRBJ1-1; CDR3aa: CASSLDSMNTEAFF
v_gene: TRBV6-1; j_gene: TRBJ2-7; CDR3aa: CASSEAGLGLDEQYF
v_gene: TRBV5-1; j_gene: TRBJ2-7; CDR3aa: CASSLAWDRGSYEQYF
v_gene: TRBV20-1; j_gene: TRBJ2-7; CDR3aa: CSARTSVGQYF
v_gene: TRBV19; j_gene: TRBJ2-1; CDR3aa: CASTPGQVTYNEQFF
v_gene: TRBV27; j_gene: TRBJ2-2; CDR3aa: CASSLVAAMNTGELFF